This T cell receptor beta chain was captured by sequencing in a study of T cells in localized non-small cell lung cancer. Study-wide results and caveats: Turning up in adjacent lung were a median roughly 50 of the top 100 tumor clones. Heterogeneity within the tumor remains possible, as just one region underwent sequencing. A raised T cell density in blood coincided with lengthier overall survival. Maximal T cell clonality occurred in uninvolved adjacent lung, with tumor ranking below it.

Using immunoSEQ multiplex PCR, the repertoire was profiled, and TCRdb retains in-frame clones only, with some absent. The table has 1,700 or so clones, around 41% seen once. A remark on this clone: Its antigen is currently unknown.

The CDR3 spans 14 residues. V was pared by 0 bases and J by 5 bases, with 10 bases between. The material was lung tumor tissue, obtained before any cancer treatment. The rearrangement joins TRBV23-1 to TRBJ2-5; D uncertain. TRBV23-1 is classed as an ORF, of uncertain function. This receptor was identified in a female donor of 60 years or more with stage I lung adenocarcinoma. The CDR3 region is CASSQSTGRETQYF. The DNA of the CDR3 is TGCGCCAGCAGTCAATCGACCGGGCGTGAGACCCAGTACTTC.